These 10 T cell receptor beta chains came from one sample sequenced in a study of T-cell reconstitution after alpha-beta-depleted transplantation in children. Preparation of the TCRbeta library involved a method that used unique molecular identifiers. In TCRdb, the PCR reads were re-called with MiXCR into one record per CDR3 protein. The sample has over 400,000 distinct CDR3 sequences; approximately 42% are singletons. The source was PBMCs, collected before TCRalphabeta/CD19-depleted stem cell transplant. These receptor sequences come from a girl aged 2 to 10 with aplastic anemia, due to receive a stem cell transplant.

The chain combines TRBV7-2 with TRBJ1-5; 7 bases line up with TRBD1. The V segment lost 2 bases and the J segment 5 bases; nucleotides outside the gene matches: 6. There are 15 residues in the CDR3. Germline loops: CDR1 SGHTA, CDR2 FQGNSA. The CDR3 is CASSLRTGWDQPQHF. CDR3 sequence (DNA): TGTGCCAGCAGCTTAAGGACAGGATGGGATCAGCCCCAGCATTTT. The variable domain in full, with the rest retrieved from reference TRBV7-2 and TRBJ1-5, is GAGVSQSPSNKVTEKGKDVELRCDPISGHTALYWYRQSLGQGLEFLIYFQGNSAPDKSGLPSDRFSAERTGGSVSTLTIQRTQQEDSAVYLCASSLRTGWDQPQHFGDGTRLSIL.

V usage is TRBV29-1 and J usage is TRBJ2-1; a possible D gene is TRBD1 (6 bases). Per the germline V gene, CDR1 is SQVTM and CDR2 is ANQGSEA. The V end lost 5 bases, the J end lost 8 bases, and 19 bases lay between the germline ends. This CDR3 has 14 residues. CDR3 DNA: TGCAGCGTTATGGAACTCAGGGGTTGGGATGAGCAGTTCTTC. It encodes CSVMELRGWDEQFF.

The rearrangement joins TRBV7-9 to TRBJ2-1; a possible D gene is TRBD1 (6 bases). Germline CDR1 SEHNR, CDR2 FQNEAQ (reference sequence). The CDR3 contains 16 residues. V gave up 5 bases and J gave up 10 bases, with 24 bases separating them. CDR3 bases: TGTGCCAGCAGCGGGGGCCACGGGGACACTGGAGCCGAGCAGTTCTTC. Encoded protein: CASSGGHGDTGAEQFF.

This clonotype was detected ten times or more. This chain connects TRBV11-2 to TRBJ2-1, with 9 bases lining up with TRBD2. With V trimmed by 6 bases and J by 6 bases, 12 bases remained unmatched. This CDR3 is built from 16 residues. Germline V gene sequence: CDR1 SGHAT, CDR2 FQNNGV. The CDR3 sequence: CASRNVRGGRANEQFF. Written as DNA, the CDR3 is TGTGCCAGCAGAAATGTCCGAGGCGGGAGGGCCAATGAGCAGTTCTTC.

The chain carries TRBV4-2 and TRBJ1-2; D call uncertain. This CDR3 spans 16 amino acids. The V end was cut by 3 bases, the J end by 0 bases, with 14 bases between. Germline loops: CDR1 LGHNA, CDR2 YNFKEQ. The CDR3 loop is CASSQASRNPNYGYTF. CDR3 sequence (DNA): TGTGCCAGCAGCCAGGCTTCCAGGAACCCTAACTATGGCTACACCTTC.

This chain connects TRBV10-3 to TRBJ2-1; 9 bases line up with TRBD2. The CDR3 covers 15 residues. Germline-derived CDR1 and CDR2 are ENHRY and SYGVKD. V dropped 6 bases and J dropped 5; count of bases not matched to a gene: 8. The CDR3 DNA is TGTGCCATCAGGCGGGGACTAGCAGATAACAATGAGCAGTTCTTC. Amino acids: CAIRRGLADNNEQFF.

The chain is built from TRBV6-2 or TRBV6-3 and TRBJ2-1; 8 nucleotides align to TRBD2. The V and J ends lost 4 bases and 10 bases, in that order; junction bases with no gene match: 12. The germline V gene has CDR1 MNHEY and CDR2 SVGEGT. This CDR3 has 15 residues. CDR3 nucleotides: TGTGCCAGCAGTTTGGGACTAGGAGGCGCGGAGGAGCAGTTCTTC. Protein sequence: CASSLGLGGAEEQFF.

This clonotype was counted once. The rearrangement joins TRBV7-3 to TRBJ2-7; 7 positions agree with TRBD2. Per germline, CDR1 SGHTA and CDR2 FQGTGA. V was clipped by 1 base and J by 6 bases; unmatched bases: 3. CDR3 length: 13 amino acids. The CDR3 bases are TGTGCCAGCAGCTTAAGCCGGGGGGTCGAGCAGTACTTC. Its protein product is CASSLSRGVEQYF. Complete variable domain (other parts from reference TRBV7-3 and TRBJ2-7): GAGVSQTPSNKVTEKGKYVELRCDPISGHTALYWYRQSLGQGPEFLIYFQGTGAADDSGLPNDRFFAVRPEGSVSTLKIQRTERGDSAVYLCASSLSRGVEQYFGPGTRLTVT.

The table lists this clonotype with many counts. The gene calls are TRBV6-1 and TRBJ2-5, with D tentatively TRBD1 or TRBD2 (5 bases each). Germline CDR1 and CDR2: MNHNS and SASEGT. Trimming took 2 bases from V and 10 from J, leaving 23 bases between them. This CDR3 is 16 amino acids long. CDR3 amino acids: CASSESLFGTPIDQYF. CDR3 coding DNA: TGTGCCAGCAGTGAAAGTCTTTTTGGGACCCCCATTGACCAGTACTTC.

This clonotype occurred many times. This chain uses TRBV5-1 with TRBJ2-1; 14 bases match TRBD2. This CDR3 region has 17 residues. The germline gives CDR1 SGHRS, CDR2 YFSETQ. J gave up 2 bases and V 4 bases, and 5 bases lay outside the gene matches. CDR3 nucleotides: TGCGCCAGCAGCCCTAGACTAGCGGGAGGGACCTACAATGAGCAGTTCTTC. Translated, it gives CASSPRLAGGTYNEQFF.